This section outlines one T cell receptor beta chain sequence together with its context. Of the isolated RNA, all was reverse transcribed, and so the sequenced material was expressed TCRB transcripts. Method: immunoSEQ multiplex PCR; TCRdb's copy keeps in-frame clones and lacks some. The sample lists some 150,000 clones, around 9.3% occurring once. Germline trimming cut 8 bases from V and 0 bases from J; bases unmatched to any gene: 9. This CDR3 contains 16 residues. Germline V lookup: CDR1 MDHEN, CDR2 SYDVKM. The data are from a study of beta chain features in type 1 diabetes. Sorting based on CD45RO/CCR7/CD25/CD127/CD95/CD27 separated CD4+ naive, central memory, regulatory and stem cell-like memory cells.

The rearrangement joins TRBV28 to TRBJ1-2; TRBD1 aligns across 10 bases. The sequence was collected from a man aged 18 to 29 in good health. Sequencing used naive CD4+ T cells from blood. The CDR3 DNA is TGTGCCAGCGAATCGGGACAGGGGACCTCTAACTATGGCTACACCTTC. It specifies CASESGQGTSNYGYTF.